Following are 12 T cell receptor beta chains from one sample sequenced in a study of T cells after posttransplantation cyclophosphamide. Sequenced by immunoSEQ multiplex PCR; TCRdb stores in-frame clones only, minus some. The sample lists 30,000 to 40,000 clones, about 90% occurring once. Sequenced: PBMCs. These receptors were obtained from a woman aged 40 to 50 with a blood cancer, CMV-positive, and with a related stem cell donor.

This chain links TRBV18 with TRBJ2-2; TRBD2 might be the D (6 bases). V was pared by 4 bases and J by 1 base, with 16 bases between. The V gene's germline CDR1 is KGHSH and CDR2 LQKENI. The CDR3 contains 17 residues. CDR3 sequence (DNA): TGTGCCAGCTCACGGTCCCGGGCGGGGAAGAACACCGGGGAGCTGTTTTTT. Its protein product is CASSRSRAGKNTGELFF. The full variable domain, with the rest looked up from reference TRBV18 and TRBJ2-2, is NAGVMQNPRHLVRRRGQEARLRCSPMKGHSHVYWYRQLPEEGLKFMVYLQKENIIDESGMPKERFSAEFPKEGPSILRIQQVVRGDSAAYFCASSRSRAGKNTGELFFGEGSRLTVL.

The rearrangement joins TRBV19 to TRBJ2-2; D is unresolved. Between the trimmed V and J ends, which lost 7 bases and 0 bases, there was a span of 9 bases. CDR1 is LNHDA, CDR2 SQIVND, per germline (reference sequence). The CDR3 covers 14 residues. The CDR3 protein is CASMGRANTGELFF. The CDR3 nucleotides are TGTGCCAGTATGGGCAGAGCGAACACCGGGGAGCTGTTTTTT.

This chain links TRBV19 with TRBJ1-1; possibly TRBD1 for D (6 bases). CDR3 size: 13 residues. Germline V gene lookup returns CDR1 LNHDA and CDR2 SQIVND (reference sequence). The V gene lost 8 bases and the J gene lost 0 bases, with 10 bases spanning the gap. In nucleotides, the CDR3 is TGTGCCAGTTGGGGGACATTGAACACTGAAGCTTTCTTT. It is translated as CASWGTLNTEAFF.

About this clone: One end of the junction varies from germline; a read error may be responsible. The genes are TRBV7-7 and TRBJ2-1; 11 bases map to TRBD2. Germline V gene lookup returns CDR1 SSHAT and CDR2 FNYEAQ (reference sequence). The CDR3 totals 16 residues. This CDR3 is CASSLDTSGGFNEQFF. The CDR3 DNA is TGTGCTAGCAGCTTAGATACTAGCGGGGGATTCAATGAGCAGTTCTTC.

The CDR3 loop is CASSATRNIEQFF. The DNA for the CDR3 is TGTGCCAGCAGCGCGACTAGAAATATTGAGCAGTTCTTC. The V gene is TRBV7-2, the J gene TRBJ2-1, with D perhaps matching TRBD2 (6 bases). V lost 5 bases, J lost 9 bases, and 14 bases lay in between. The CDR3 totals 13 residues. The germline V gene encodes CDR1 SGHTA and CDR2 FQGNSA.

This chain uses TRBV5-6 with TRBJ1-4; D might be TRBD1 (5 bases). Germline CDR1 and CDR2: SGHDT and YYEEEE. CDR3 length equals 14 residues. The germline V and J ends were trimmed by 5 bases and 7 bases, with 15 bases remaining between them. The CDR3 is CASSPLTRVEKLFF. In DNA form, the CDR3 reads TGTGCCAGCAGTCCACTTACCAGGGTTGAAAAACTGTTTTTT. Together with reference TRBV5-6 and TRBJ1-4, the CDR3 gives the full variable domain: DAGVTQSPTHLIKTRGQQVTLRCSPKSGHDTVSWYQQALGQGPQFIFQYYEEEERQRGNFPDRFSGHQFPNYSSELNVNALLLGDSALYLCASSPLTRVEKLFFGSGTQLSVL.

For this clone: Other DNA variants within this sample encode the same CDR3. CDR3 region: CASSPRTGATYEQYF. As DNA, the CDR3 is TGTGCCAGTAGTCCTCGGACAGGAGCAACCTACGAGCAGTACTTC. The chain couples TRBV19 to TRBJ2-7; 7 bases fit TRBD1. With 5 bases clipped from V and 2 bases from J, the junction kept 9 bases outside the gene matches. Germline-derived CDR1 and CDR2 are LNHDA and SQIVND (reference sequence). This CDR3 region has 15 residues.

V and J are TRBV6-1 and TRBJ2-1, with no clear D. The ends were cut back, 7 bases at V and 0 bases at J, with 10 bases in the middle. CDR1 MNHNS and CDR2 SASEGT come from the germline V gene. The CDR3 runs 14 residues. The CDR3: CASTLVSSYNEQFF. Written as DNA, the CDR3 is TGTGCCAGCACGTTGGTGAGCTCCTACAATGAGCAGTTCTTC.

The chain has TRBV9 and TRBJ1-2; 10 bases match TRBD1. CDR3 length: 17 residues. CDR1 and CDR2 from the germline V gene are SGDLS and YYNGEE. V dropped 0 bases and J dropped 0; count of bases not matched to a gene: 5. The CDR3 DNA sequence: TGTGCCAGCAGCGTAGGGGACAGGGGCCTAGCTAACTATGGCTACACCTTC. It encodes CASSVGDRGLANYGYTF.

The chain employs TRBV2 and TRBJ2-7, with 8 bases identical to TRBD1. The CDR3 runs to 13 residues. Germline V gene sequence: CDR1 SNHLY, CDR2 FYNNEI. The junction had 1 base not matched to a gene; V was cut back by 4 bases and J by 2 bases. The CDR3 here is CASSGDRTYEQYF. The CDR3, as DNA: TGTGCCAGCAGTGGGGACAGGACCTACGAGCAGTACTTC.

The gene calls are TRBV11-1 and TRBJ2-2, with D maybe TRBD1 (6 bases). Germline CDR1 and CDR2: SGHAT and FQDESV (reference sequence). V lost 5 bases and J lost 13, with 23 bases in between. CDR3 length: 15 amino acids. The CDR3 DNA reads as TGTGCCAGCAGCAACAGTCGGACAGACCCCGGCTGGCTGTTTTTT. Protein product: CASSNSRTDPGWLFF.

The chain employs TRBV6-5 and TRBJ2-2, with 7 bases aligning to TRBD2. The CDR3 sequence is 14 residues long. Germline trimming cut 2 bases from V and 7 bases from J; bases unmatched to any gene: 4. Looked up from germline, CDR1 is MNHEY and CDR2 is SVGAGI. The CDR3 sequence: CASSYSGGGGELFF. The CDR3, as DNA: TGTGCCAGCAGTTACAGTGGCGGGGGCGGGGAGCTGTTTTTT.